This TCR beta chain was identified in a study of OX40 agonist ivuxolimab in advanced cancers. Study overall: The study treated patients with ivuxolimab, an agonistic anti-OX40 (CD134) antibody. Intravenous ivuxolimab was administered to patients every 2 weeks at 0.01 to 10 mg/kg. The group had a mean age of about 60 years, ranged from about 23 to 85, and was less than 85% male. General observations from the study: On average, CD8+ T cells showed a greater number of expanded clones than CD4+.

This CDR3 region has 13 residues. Deletions cut 0 bases from V and 6 bases from J, with 8 bases between. Looked up from germline, CDR1 is SGHDN and CDR2 is FVKESK. To note about this clone: Its antigen is not known.

The assay was immunoSEQ multiplex PCR, and TCRdb's table has in-frame clones only and misses some. The data contain more than 20,000 clones, about 88% of them seen just once; the ten biggest clones take up roughly 25%. The chain uses TRBV14 and TRBJ1-2; D is undetermined. The origin of this receptor is an adult with an advanced solid tumor such as melanoma, head and neck, liver or kidney cancer. The material sequenced was CD4+ or CD8+ T cells sorted from blood, taken in a trial of the OX40 agonist ivuxolimab. The CDR3 loop reads CASSQERADGYTF. The DNA for the CDR3 is TGTGCCAGCAGCCAAGAAAGGGCGGATGGCTACACCTTC.